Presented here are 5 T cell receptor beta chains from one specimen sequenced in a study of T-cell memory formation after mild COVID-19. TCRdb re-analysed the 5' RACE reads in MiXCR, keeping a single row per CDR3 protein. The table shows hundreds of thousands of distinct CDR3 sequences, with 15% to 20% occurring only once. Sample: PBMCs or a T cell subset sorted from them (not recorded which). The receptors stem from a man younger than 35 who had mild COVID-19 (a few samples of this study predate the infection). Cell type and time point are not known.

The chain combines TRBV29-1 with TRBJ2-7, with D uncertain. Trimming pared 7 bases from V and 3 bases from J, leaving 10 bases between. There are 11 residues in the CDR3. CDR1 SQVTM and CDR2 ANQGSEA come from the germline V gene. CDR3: CSALLDYEQYF. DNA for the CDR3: TGCAGCGCCCTCCTGGACTACGAGCAGTACTTC.

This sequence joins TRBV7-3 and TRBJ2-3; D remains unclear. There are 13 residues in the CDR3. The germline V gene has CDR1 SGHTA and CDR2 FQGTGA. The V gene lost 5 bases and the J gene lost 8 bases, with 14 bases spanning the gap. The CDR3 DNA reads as TGTGCCAGCAGCCCCGGAAGCTCTGGTACGCAGTATTTT. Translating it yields CASSPGSSGTQYF.

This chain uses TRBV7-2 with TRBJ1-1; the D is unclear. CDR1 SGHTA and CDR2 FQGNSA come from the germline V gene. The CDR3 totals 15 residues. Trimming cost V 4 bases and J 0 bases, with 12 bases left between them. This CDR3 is CASSSSYGMNTEAFF. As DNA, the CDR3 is TGTGCCAGCAGCTCCTCATACGGTATGAACACTGAAGCTTTCTTT.

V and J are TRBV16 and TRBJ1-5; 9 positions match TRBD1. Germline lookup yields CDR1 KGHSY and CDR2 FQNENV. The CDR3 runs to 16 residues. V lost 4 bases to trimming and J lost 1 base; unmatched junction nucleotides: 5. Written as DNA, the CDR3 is TGTGCCAGCAGCCTAGGGACAGGGTCCAGCAATCAGCCCCAGCATTTT. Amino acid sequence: CASSLGTGSSNQPQHF.

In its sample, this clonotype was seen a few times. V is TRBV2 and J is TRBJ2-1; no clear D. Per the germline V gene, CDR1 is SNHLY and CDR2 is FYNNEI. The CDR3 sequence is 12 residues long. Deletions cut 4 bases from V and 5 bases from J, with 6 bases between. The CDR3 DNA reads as TGTGCCAGCAGTGCCACAGACAATGAGCAGTTCTTC. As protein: CASSATDNEQFF.